These T cell receptor beta chains were read from a single sample in a study of blood T cell repertoires in COVID-19. Clones were sequenced by immunoSEQ multiplex PCR, and TCRdb holds only the in-frame ones, with some missing. The data show more than 95,000 clones, nearly 90% seen once. Sequenced material: peripheral blood. The source of these receptors is a woman over 75 with acute or convalescent COVID-19. CDR3s include the opening cysteine and the closing phenylalanine or tryptophan. D genes are given only for firm matches. The listing skips clone size in some rows; elsewhere it reads once, few, many or a size class.

j_call,d_call,v_call,clone_size,cdr3_aa,cdr3_nt
TRBJ1-1,NA,TRBV12-3/TRBV12-4,NA,CASSRTANTEAFF,TGTGCCAGCAGCAGGACAGCGAACACTGAAGCTTTCTTT
TRBJ2-3,NA,TRBV5-4,few,CASSLVYTDTQYF,TGTGCCAGCAGCCTGGTATACACAGATACGCAGTATTTT
TRBJ1-4,NA,TRBV18,few,CASSRLGHDGEKLFF,TGTGCCAGCTCTCGACTGGGACACGACGGCGAAAAACTGTTTTTT
TRBJ1-6,NA,TRBV7-2,NA,CASRRQDSYNSPLHF,TGTGCCAGCAGACGACAGGACTCCTATAATTCACCCCTCCACTTT
TRBJ1-1,TRBD1,TRBV4-1,NA,CASSQIRGKDTEAFF,TGCGCCAGCAGCCAAATCAGGGGGAAAGACACTGAAGCTTTCTTT
TRBJ2-5,NA,TRBV2,once,CASSGTLLQETQYF,TGTGCCAGCTCGGGGACACTCCTGCAAGAGACCCAGTACTTC
TRBJ2-2,TRBD2,TRBV4-1,NA,CASSQERAEAGGGGELFF,TGCGCCAGCAGCCAAGAAAGGGCGGAGGCCGGGGGGGGCGGGGAGCTGTTTTTT
TRBJ1-2,TRBD1,TRBV29-1,NA,CSVGDRGLGNYGYTF,TGCAGCGTTGGGGACAGGGGGCTCGGAAACTATGGCTACACCTTC
TRBJ1-2,TRBD1,TRBV19,NA,CASSRDRGNYGYTF,TGTGCCAGTAGCCGGGACAGGGGGAACTATGGCTACACCTTC
TRBJ2-5,TRBD2,TRBV7-2,NA,CASSPGGAQYF,TGTGCCAGCAGCCCTGGGGGGGCCCAGTACTTC
TRBJ2-3,NA,TRBV19,NA,CASSRTGGTDTQYF,TGTGCCAGTAGTCGGACTGGAGGCACAGATACGCAGTATTTT
TRBJ2-5,TRBD2,TRBV4-2,NA,CASSQGRAGGQETQYF,TGTGCCAGCAGCCAAGGGAGAGCGGGGGGACAAGAGACCCAGTACTTC
TRBJ1-6,NA,TRBV5-1,NA,CASSLEGVGYNSPLHF,TGCGCCAGCAGCTTGGAAGGGGTGGGGTATAATTCACCCCTCCACTTT
TRBJ2-1,TRBD2,TRBV10-2,NA,CASVQAGGNEQFF,TGCGCCAGCGTCCAAGCGGGAGGGAATGAGCAGTTCTTC
TRBJ1-2,TRBD1,TRBV5-1,NA,CASSPGGSNGYTF,TGCGCCAGCAGCCCAGGGGGCTCGAATGGCTACACCTTC
TRBJ2-4,NA,TRBV11-2,NA,CASSLEGGVGKNIQYF,TGTGCCAGCAGCTTAGAAGGCGGGGTGGGGAAAAACATTCAGTACTTC
TRBJ2-7,TRBD1,TRBV11-2,NA,CASSLVTGQGREQYF,TGTGCCAGCAGCTTAGTAACGGGACAGGGGCGGGAGCAGTACTTC
TRBJ1-5,NA,TRBV5-1,NA,CASSLDSYSNQPQHF,TGCGCCAGCAGCTTGGACAGTTATAGCAATCAGCCCCAGCATTTT
TRBJ2-7,NA,TRBV5-1,NA,CASSLQGKGISYEQYF,TGCGCCAGCAGCTTACAGGGAAAAGGGATCTCCTACGAGCAGTACTTC
TRBJ2-5,NA,TRBV6-6,once,CATGIGSQETQYF,TGTGCCACAGGAATAGGCTCCCAAGAGACCCAGTACTTC
TRBJ1-4,NA,TRBV7-9,NA,CASSETGGGEKLFF,TGTGCCAGCAGCGAGACAGGCGGGGGTGAAAAACTGTTTTTT
TRBJ1-3,TRBD1,TRBV19,once,CASSMGTGASGNTIYF,TGTGCCAGTAGTATGGGGACAGGTGCCTCTGGAAACACCATATATTTT
TRBJ1-1,TRBD1,TRBV9,NA,CASSVATGDSGNTEAFF,TGTGCCAGCAGCGTAGCTACCGGGGACAGCGGGAACACTGAAGCTTTCTTT
TRBJ2-1,TRBD2,TRBV5-4,NA,CASSLGTSGSNEQFF,TGTGCCAGCAGCTTGGGGACTAGCGGGAGCAATGAGCAGTTCTTC
TRBJ2-5,NA,TRBV11-2,NA,CASSFSVQETQYF,TGTGCCAGCAGCTTTAGCGTCCAAGAGACCCAGTACTTC
TRBJ2-1,NA,TRBV6-5,NA,CASSYVKAGYYEQFF,TGTGCCAGCAGTTACGTCAAAGCAGGGTACTATGAGCAGTTCTTC
TRBJ2-5,TRBD1,TRBV7-8,NA,CASSLDRGIQETQYF,TGTGCCAGCAGCTTAGACAGGGGCATCCAAGAGACCCAGTACTTC
TRBJ2-2,NA,TRBV7-2,NA,CASSPTGQGGTGELFF,TGTGCCAGCAGCCCAACCGGGCAGGGGGGCACCGGGGAGCTGTTTTTT
TRBJ1-1,NA,TRBV6-4,NA,CASSESAGTEAFF,TGTGCCAGCAGTGAATCGGCAGGCACTGAAGCTTTCTTT
TRBJ1-1,NA,TRBV6-5,NA,CASSYLSGVGSTEAFF,TGTGCCAGCAGTTACTTGTCAGGGGTAGGGAGCACTGAAGCTTTCTTT
TRBJ1-6,NA,TRBV6-1,NA,CASSEGENGPLHF,TGTGCCAGCAGTGAAGGGGAGAACGGACCCCTCCACTTT
TRBJ1-5,NA,TRBV23-1,NA,CASSQSPRVDQPQHF,TGCGCCAGCAGTCAATCCCCGAGAGTCGATCAGCCCCAGCATTTT
TRBJ1-3,NA,TRBV5-6,NA,CASSWGVWASGNTIYF,TGTGCCAGCAGCTGGGGGGTGTGGGCCTCTGGAAACACCATATATTTT
TRBJ2-5,NA,TRBV4-2,once,CASSQSIRETQYF,TGTGCCAGCAGCCAATCGATTCGGGAGACCCAGTACTTC
TRBJ2-7,NA,TRBV19,NA,CASSMSAAYEQYF,TGTGCCAGTAGTATGAGCGCAGCCTACGAGCAGTACTTC
TRBJ1-5,NA,TRBV2,once,CASSEDTLNQPQHF,TGTGCCAGCAGTGAAGACACCCTCAATCAGCCCCAGCATTTT
TRBJ2-2,NA,TRBV7-3,few,CASSSNTGTGELFF,TGTGCCAGCAGCTCTAATACGGGGACCGGGGAGCTGTTTTTT
TRBJ2-1,TRBD2,TRBV7-3,NA,CASSLLAGGGVYNEQFF,TGTGCCAGCAGCCTACTAGCGGGAGGAGGGGTTTACAATGAGCAGTTCTTC
TRBJ1-5,NA,TRBV24-1,NA,CATSAGVNQPQHF,TGTGCCACCAGTGCGGGGGTCAATCAGCCCCAGCATTTT